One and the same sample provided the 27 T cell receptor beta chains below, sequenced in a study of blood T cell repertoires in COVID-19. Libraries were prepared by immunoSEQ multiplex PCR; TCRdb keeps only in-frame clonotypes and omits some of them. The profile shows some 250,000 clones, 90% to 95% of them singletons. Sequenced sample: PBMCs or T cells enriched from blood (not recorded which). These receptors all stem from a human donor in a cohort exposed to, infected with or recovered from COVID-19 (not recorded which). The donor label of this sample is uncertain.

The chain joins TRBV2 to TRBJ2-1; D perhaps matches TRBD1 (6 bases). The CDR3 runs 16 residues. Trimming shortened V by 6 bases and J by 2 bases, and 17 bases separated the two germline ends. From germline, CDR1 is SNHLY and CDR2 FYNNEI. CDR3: CASRRQAVTPYNEQFF. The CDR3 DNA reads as TGTGCCAGCAGAAGACAGGCCGTTACACCCTACAATGAGCAGTTCTTC.

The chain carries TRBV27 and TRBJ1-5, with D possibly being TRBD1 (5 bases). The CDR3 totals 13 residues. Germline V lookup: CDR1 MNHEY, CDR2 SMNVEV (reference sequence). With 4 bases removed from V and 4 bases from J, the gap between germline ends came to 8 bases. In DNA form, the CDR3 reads TGTGCCAGCAGTTGGGGCCCTAATCAGCCCCAGCATTTT. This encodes CASSWGPNQPQHF.

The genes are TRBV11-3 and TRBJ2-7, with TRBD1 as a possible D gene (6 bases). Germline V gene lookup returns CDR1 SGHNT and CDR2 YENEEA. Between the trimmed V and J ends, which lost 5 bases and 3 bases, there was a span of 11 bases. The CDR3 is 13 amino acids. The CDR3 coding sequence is TGTGCCAGCAGCCCGCAGGGGAACTACGAGCAGTACTTC. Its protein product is CASSPQGNYEQYF.

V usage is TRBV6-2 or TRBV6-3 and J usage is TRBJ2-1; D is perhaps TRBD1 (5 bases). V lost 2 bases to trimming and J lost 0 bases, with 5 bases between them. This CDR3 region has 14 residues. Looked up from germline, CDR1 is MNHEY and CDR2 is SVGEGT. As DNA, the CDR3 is TGTGCCAGCAGTTACGGACACTCCTACAATGAGCAGTTCTTC. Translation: CASSYGHSYNEQFF.

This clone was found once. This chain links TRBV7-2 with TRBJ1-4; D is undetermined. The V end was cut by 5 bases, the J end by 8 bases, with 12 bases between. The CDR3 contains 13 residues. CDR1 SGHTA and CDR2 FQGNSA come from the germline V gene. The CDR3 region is CASSQGRREKLFF. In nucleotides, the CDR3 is TGTGCCAGCAGCCAAGGGAGGAGGGAAAAACTGTTTTTT.

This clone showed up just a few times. In DNA, the CDR3 is TGCGCCAGCAGCTTGGACTGGAGTTCCGGAGGCTCACCCCTCCACTTT. This encodes CASSLDWSSGGSPLHF. This chain connects TRBV5-1 to TRBJ1-6; D is uncertain. CDR3 length: 16 amino acids. Trimming left V 0 bases short and J 10 bases short, with 17 bases between. The germline V gene encodes CDR1 SGHRS and CDR2 YFSETQ.

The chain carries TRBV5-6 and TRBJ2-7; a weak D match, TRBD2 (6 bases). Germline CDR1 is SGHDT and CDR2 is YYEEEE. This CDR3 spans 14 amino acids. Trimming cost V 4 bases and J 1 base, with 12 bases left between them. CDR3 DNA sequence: TGTGCCAGCAGCCCCGGAGGGGATTCCTACGAGCAGTACTTC. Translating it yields CASSPGGDSYEQYF.

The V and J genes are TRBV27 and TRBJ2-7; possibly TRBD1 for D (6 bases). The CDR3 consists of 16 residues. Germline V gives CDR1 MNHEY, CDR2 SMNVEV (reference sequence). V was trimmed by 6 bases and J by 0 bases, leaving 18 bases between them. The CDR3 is CASRRSYRVLSYEQYF. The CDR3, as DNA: TGTGCCAGCAGACGTTCCTACAGGGTTCTCTCCTACGAGCAGTACTTC.

The CDR3: CASSLAGKGAGDYGYTF. CDR3 DNA: TGTGCCAGCAGCTTAGCAGGAAAGGGGGCAGGTGACTATGGCTACACCTTC. This chain joins TRBV7-9 and TRBJ1-2; TRBD1 agrees at 7 bases. With V trimmed by 0 bases and J by 3 bases, 10 bases remained unmatched. Germline lookup yields CDR1 SEHNR and CDR2 FQNEAQ (reference sequence). CDR3 length: 17 amino acids.

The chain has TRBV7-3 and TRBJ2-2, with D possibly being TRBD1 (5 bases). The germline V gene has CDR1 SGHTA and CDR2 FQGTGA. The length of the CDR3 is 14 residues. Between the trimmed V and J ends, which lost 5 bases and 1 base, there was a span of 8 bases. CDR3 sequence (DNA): TGTGCCAGCAGCGATACAGGGAACACCGGGGAGCTGTTTTTT. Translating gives CASSDTGNTGELFF.

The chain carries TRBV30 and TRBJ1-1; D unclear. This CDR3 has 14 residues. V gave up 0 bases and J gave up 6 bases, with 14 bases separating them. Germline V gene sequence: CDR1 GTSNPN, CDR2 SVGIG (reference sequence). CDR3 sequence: CAWSVGEVSPEAFF. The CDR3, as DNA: TGTGCCTGGAGTGTAGGCGAAGTTAGCCCTGAAGCTTTCTTT. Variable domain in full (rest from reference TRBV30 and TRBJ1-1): SQTIHQWPATLVQPVGSPLSLECTVEGTSNPNLYWYRQAAGRGLQLLFYSVGIGQISSEVPQNLSASRPQDRQFILSSKKLLLSDSGFYLCAWSVGEVSPEAFFGQGTRLTVV.

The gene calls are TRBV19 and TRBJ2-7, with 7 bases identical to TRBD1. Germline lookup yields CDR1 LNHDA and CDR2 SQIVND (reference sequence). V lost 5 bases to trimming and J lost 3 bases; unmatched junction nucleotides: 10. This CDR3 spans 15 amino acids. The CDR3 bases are TGTGCCAGTAGTTCCAGAGCAGGGGGAGACTACGAGCAGTACTTC. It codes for CASSSRAGGDYEQYF. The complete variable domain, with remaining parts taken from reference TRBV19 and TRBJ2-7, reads DGGITQSPKYLFRKEGQNVTLSCEQNLNHDAMYWYRQDPGQGLRLIYYSQIVNDFQKGDIAEGYSVSREKKESFPLTVTSAQKNPTAFYLCASSSRAGGDYEQYFGPGTRLTVT.

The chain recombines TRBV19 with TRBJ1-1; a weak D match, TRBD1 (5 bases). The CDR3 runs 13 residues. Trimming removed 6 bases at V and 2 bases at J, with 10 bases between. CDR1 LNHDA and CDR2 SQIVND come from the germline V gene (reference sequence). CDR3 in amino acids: CASRSRANTEAFF. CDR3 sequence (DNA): TGTGCCAGTAGGAGCAGGGCAAACACTGAAGCTTTCTTT.

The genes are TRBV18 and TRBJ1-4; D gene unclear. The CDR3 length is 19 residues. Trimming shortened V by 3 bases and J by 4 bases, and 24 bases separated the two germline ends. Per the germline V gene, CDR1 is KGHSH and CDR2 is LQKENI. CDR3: CASSPPFLTQSRLNEKLFF. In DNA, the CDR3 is TGTGCCAGCTCACCCCCCTTTCTGACACAGAGTCGGCTTAATGAAAAACTGTTTTTT.

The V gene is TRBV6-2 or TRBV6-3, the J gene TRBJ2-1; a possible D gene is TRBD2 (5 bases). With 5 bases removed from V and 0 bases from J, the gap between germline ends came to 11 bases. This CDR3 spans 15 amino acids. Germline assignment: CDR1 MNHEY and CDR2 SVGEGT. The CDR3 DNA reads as TGTGCCAGCAGTCCGGGATCTTACTCCTACAATGAGCAGTTCTTC. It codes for CASSPGSYSYNEQFF.

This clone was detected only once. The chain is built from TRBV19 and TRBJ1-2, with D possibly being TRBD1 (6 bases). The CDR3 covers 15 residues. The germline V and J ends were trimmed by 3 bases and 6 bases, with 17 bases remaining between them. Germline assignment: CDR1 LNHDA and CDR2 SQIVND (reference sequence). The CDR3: CASSIQGRGADGYTF. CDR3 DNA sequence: TGTGCCAGTAGTATCCAGGGCAGGGGAGCGGATGGCTACACCTTC. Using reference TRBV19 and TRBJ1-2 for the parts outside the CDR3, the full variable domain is DGGITQSPKYLFRKEGQNVTLSCEQNLNHDAMYWYRQDPGQGLRLIYYSQIVNDFQKGDIAEGYSVSREKKESFPLTVTSAQKNPTAFYLCASSIQGRGADGYTFGSGTRLTVV.

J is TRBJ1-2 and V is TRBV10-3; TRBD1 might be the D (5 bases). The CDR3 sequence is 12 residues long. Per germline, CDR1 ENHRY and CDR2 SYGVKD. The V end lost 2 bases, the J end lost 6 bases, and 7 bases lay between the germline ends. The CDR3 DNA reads TGTGCCATCAGTGAGGGGGCCCATGGCTACACCTTC. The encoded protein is CAISEGAHGYTF.

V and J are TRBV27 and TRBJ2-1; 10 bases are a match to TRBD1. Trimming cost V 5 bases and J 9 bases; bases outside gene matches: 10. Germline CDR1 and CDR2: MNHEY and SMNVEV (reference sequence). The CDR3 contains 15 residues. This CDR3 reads CASSTRDRGRGEQFF. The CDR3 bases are TGTGCCAGCAGTACCCGGGACAGGGGTAGGGGTGAGCAGTTCTTC.

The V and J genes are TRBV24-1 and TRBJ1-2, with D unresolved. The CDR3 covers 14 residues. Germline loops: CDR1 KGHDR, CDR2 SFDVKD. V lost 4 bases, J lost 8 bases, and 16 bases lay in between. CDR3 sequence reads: CATSESDGLGGYTF. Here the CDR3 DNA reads TGTGCCACCAGTGAATCGGACGGACTCGGGGGCTACACCTTC.

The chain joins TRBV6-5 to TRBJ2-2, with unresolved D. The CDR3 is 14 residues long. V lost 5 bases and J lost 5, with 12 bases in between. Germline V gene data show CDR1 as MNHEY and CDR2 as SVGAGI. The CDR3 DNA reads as TGTGCCAGCAGTCCCGAGGCCCCGACCGGGGAGCTGTTTTTT. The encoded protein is CASSPEAPTGELFF.

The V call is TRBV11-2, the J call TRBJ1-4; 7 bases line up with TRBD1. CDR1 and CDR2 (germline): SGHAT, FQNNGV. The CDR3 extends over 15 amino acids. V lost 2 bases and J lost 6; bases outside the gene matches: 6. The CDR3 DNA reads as TGTGCCAGCAGCTTATTTAGGGGGCGAGATGAAAAACTGTTTTTT. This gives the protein CASSLFRGRDEKLFF.

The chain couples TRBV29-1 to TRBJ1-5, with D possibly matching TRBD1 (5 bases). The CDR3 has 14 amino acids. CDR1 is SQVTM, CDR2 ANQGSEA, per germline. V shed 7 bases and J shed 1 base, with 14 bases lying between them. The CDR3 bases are TGCAGCGCATGGGGTGGACAAAGCAATCAGCCCCAGCATTTT. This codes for CSAWGGQSNQPQHF.

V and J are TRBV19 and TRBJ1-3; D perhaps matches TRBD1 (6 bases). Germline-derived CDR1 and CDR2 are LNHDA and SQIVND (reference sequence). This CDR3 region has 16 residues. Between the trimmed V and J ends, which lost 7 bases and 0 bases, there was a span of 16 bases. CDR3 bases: TGTGCCAGTATGCAAAGGGGGGGCGTCTCTGGAAACACCATATATTTT. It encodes CASMQRGGVSGNTIYF.

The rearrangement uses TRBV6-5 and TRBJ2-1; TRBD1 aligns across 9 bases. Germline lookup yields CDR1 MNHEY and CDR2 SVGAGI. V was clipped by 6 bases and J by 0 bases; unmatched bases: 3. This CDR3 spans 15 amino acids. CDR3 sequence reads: CASSPTGGSYNEQFF. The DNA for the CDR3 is TGTGCCAGCAGCCCGACAGGGGGCTCCTACAATGAGCAGTTCTTC.

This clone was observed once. CDR3 sequence reads: CAWSEQGPNTGELFF. The CDR3 coding sequence is TGTGCCTGGAGTGAACAGGGCCCGAACACCGGGGAGCTGTTTTTT. The chain couples TRBV30 to TRBJ2-2; TRBD1 is a possible D gene (6 bases). Germline CDR1 and CDR2: GTSNPN and SVGIG (reference sequence). This CDR3 comprises 15 residues. The V end lost 1 base, the J end lost 0 bases, and 9 bases lay between the germline ends.

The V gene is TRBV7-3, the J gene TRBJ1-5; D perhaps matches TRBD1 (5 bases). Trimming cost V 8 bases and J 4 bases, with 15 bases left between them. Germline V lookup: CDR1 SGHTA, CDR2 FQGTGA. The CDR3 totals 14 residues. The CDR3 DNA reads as TGTGCCAGCCCACCCCGGGGGGGTAATCAGCCCCAGCATTTT. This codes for CASPPRGGNQPQHF. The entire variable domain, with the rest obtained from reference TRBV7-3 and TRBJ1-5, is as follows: GAGVSQTPSNKVTEKGKYVELRCDPISGHTALYWYRQSLGQGPEFLIYFQGTGAADDSGLPNDRFFAVRPEGSVSTLKIQRTERGDSAVYLCASPPRGGNQPQHFGDGTRLSIL.

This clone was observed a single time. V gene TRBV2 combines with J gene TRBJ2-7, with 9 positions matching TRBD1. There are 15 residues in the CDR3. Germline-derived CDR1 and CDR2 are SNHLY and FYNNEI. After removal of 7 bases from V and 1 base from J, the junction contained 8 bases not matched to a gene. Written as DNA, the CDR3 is TGTGCCAGCAAATACCTGACAGGGGGATCCTACGAGCAGTACTTC. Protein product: CASKYLTGGSYEQYF.